This T cell receptor beta chain originates from a study of blood T cell repertoires in COVID-19 (dated by TCRdb to 2020 to 2022). With respect to the entire study: The collaborator samples originated in the United States, Italy and Spain and spanned the acute and convalescent phases of COVID-19. Samples came from the ongoing ImmuneRACE study (first 160 participants) plus 1,254 subjects from 6 global collaborators. Nearly every sample came with metadata listing a de-identified subject ID, COVID-19 status, age in years and sex. The material from the prospective study consisted of cDNA or gDNA derived from T cells, B-cell-depleted T cells, or PBMCs. Where available, HLA class I and class II types were taken from metadata supplied by the sample provider and were not determined by assay-based typing. Deeply sampled blood TCRbeta repertoires from subjects exposed to, actively infected with, or recovered from COVID-19 were included in the dataset. A freely available public database, intended as a resource for researchers studying the immune response to SARS-CoV-2, is where the repertoires were released. What the research found in general, with its limitations: The amount of clinical and demographic metadata varied by source and participant and was provided uncurated.

The immunoSEQ Assay, a bias-controlled multiplex PCR, was used to amplify TCRbeta CDR3 regions from genomic DNA. Processing in the source paper ran as follows. The number of nucleated cells in each sample was estimated from the amplification of reference gene primers within the assay. Sequence reads were collapsed and filtered to measure the absolute abundance of every unique TCRbeta CDR3 rearrangement. For each sample, productive Simpson clonality was calculated as the square root of Simpson's diversity index over productive rearrangements. The table was pulled from immuneACCESS by TCRdb, which kept in-frame rearrangements only. Such tables lose some clones; where checked, under half of the loss comes from unresolved V genes, and the rest has no known cause. The DNA was the basis for D and trimming; V, J and clone size are from that table. Present in this sample are roughly 170,000 clones, roughly nine tenths of which were seen just once. The ten largest account for around 20% of the sample.

As to this clone: Its antigen is not yet known. Per-nucleotide qualities are absent, and no much larger clonotype sits a single base away.

The junction shows trimming of 0 bases on V and 5 bases on J, plus 12 bases between the germline ends. For CDR1 and CDR2, the germline V gene lists SGHRS and YFSETQ. Inclusive of the bounding cysteine and phenylalanine, the CDR3 is 14 residues long. Only the CDR3 DNA stays, 42 bases, in frame from base 1. Whole blood was collected in K2EDTA tubes by collaborating institutions according to the institutions' own protocols. Collaborator samples were shipped for TCRbeta analysis as frozen whole blood, isolated PBMCs, or DNA extracted from either sample type. This TCR was recovered from a man between 65 and 85 years old with active or convalescent COVID-19. The sample consisted of peripheral blood. Recombination joined TRBV5-1 with TRBJ2-7, with the D gene call left open. The CDR3 region has the sequence CASSLGGYTDEQYF. The nucleotides are TGCGCCAGCAGCTTGGGCGGCTACACGGACGAGCAGTACTTC.